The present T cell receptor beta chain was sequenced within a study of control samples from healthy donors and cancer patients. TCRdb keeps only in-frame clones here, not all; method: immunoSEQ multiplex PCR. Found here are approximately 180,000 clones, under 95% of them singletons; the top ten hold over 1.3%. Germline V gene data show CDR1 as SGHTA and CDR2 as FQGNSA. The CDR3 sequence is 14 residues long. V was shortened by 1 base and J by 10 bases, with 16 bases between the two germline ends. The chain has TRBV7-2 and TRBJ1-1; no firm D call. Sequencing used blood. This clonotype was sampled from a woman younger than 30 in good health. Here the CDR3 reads CASSLGISPTGAFF. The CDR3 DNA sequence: TGTGCCAGCAGCTTAGGGATATCCCCCACCGGAGCTTTCTTT.